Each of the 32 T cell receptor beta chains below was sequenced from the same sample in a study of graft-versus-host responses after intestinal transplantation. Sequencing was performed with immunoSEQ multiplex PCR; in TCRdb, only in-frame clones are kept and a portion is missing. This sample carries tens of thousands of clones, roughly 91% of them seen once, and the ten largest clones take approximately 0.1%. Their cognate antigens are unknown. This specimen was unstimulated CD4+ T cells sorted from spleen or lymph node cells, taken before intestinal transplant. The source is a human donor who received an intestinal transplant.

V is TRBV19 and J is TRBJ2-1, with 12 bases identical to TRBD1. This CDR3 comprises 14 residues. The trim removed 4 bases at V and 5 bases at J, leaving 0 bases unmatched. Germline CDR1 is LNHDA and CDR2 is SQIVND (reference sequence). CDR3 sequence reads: CASSRDRGHNEQFF. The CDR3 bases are TGTGCCAGTAGTAGGGACAGGGGGCACAATGAGCAGTTCTTC.

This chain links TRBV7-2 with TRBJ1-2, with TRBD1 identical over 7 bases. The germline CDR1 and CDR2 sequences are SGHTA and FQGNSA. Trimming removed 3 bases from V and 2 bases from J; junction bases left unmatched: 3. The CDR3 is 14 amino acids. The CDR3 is CASSFSGQNYGYTF. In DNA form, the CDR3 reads TGTGCCAGCAGCTTTTCGGGACAGAACTATGGCTACACCTTC.

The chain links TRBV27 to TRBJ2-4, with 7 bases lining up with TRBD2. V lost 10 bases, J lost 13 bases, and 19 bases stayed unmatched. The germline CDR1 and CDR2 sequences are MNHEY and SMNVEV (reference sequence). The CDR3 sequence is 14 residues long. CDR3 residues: CATRDGGSSPGQYF. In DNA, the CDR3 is TGTGCCACCCGGGACGGGGGGAGCTCACCGGGACAGTACTTC.

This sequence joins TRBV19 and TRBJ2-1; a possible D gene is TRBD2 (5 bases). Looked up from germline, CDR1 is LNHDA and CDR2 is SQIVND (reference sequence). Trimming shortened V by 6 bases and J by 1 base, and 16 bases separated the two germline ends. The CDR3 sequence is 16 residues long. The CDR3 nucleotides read TGTGCCAGTAGCGGTCGGACTCCGAGGTCCTACAATGAGCAGTTCTTC. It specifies CASSGRTPRSYNEQFF.

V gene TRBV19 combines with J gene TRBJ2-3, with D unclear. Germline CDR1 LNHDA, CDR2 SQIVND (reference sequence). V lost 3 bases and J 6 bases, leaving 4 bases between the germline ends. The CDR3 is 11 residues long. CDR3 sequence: CASSIMDTQYF. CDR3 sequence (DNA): TGTGCCAGTAGTATCATGGATACGCAGTATTTT. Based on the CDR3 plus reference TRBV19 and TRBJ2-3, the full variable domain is DGGITQSPKYLFRKEGQNVTLSCEQNLNHDAMYWYRQDPGQGLRLIYYSQIVNDFQKGDIAEGYSVSREKKESFPLTVTSAQKNPTAFYLCASSIMDTQYFGPGTRLTVL.

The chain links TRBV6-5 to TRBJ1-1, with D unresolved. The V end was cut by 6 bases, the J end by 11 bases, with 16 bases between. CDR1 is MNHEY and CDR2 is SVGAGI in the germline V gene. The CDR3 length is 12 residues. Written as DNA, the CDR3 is TGTGCCAGCAGCCCCACGTCCCGAGCGGCTTTCTTT. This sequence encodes CASSPTSRAAFF.

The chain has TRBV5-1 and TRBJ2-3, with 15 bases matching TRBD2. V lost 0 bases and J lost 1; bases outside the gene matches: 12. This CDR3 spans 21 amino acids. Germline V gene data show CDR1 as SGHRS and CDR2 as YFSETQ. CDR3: CASSLAWTSGGAIPRTDTQYF. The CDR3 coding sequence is TGCGCCAGCAGCTTGGCCTGGACTAGCGGGGGGGCTATCCCTCGCACAGATACGCAGTATTTT.

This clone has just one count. CDR3 amino acids: CASSDRLAPDTQYF. The CDR3 coding sequence is TGTGCCAGCAGTGACCGACTAGCACCAGATACGCAGTATTTT. The chain is built from TRBV6-1 and TRBJ2-3, with TRBD2 identical over 7 bases. The CDR3 is 14 residues long. The junction had 4 bases not matched to a gene; V was cut back by 3 bases and J by 4 bases. Per germline, CDR1 MNHNS and CDR2 SASEGT.

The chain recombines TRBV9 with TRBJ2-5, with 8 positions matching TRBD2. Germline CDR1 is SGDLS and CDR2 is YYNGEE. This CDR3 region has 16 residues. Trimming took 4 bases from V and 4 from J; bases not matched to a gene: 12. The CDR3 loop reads CASSPINSGGGETQYF. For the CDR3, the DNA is TGTGCCAGCAGCCCCATAAACAGCGGGGGCGGAGAGACCCAGTACTTC.

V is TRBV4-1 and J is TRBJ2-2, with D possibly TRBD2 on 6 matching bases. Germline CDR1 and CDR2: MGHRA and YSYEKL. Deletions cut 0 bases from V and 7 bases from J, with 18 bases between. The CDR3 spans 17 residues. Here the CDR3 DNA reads TGCGCCAGCAGCCAAGATGGCGGGGCCCCAAATGACGGGGAGCTGTTTTTT. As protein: CASSQDGGAPNDGELFF.

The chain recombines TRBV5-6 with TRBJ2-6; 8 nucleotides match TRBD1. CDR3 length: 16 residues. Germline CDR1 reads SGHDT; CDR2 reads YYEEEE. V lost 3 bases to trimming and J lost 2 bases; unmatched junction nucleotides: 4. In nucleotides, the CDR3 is TGTGCCAGCAGCTACTACAGGGGGGCTGGGGCCAACGTCCTGACTTTC. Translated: CASSYYRGAGANVLTF.

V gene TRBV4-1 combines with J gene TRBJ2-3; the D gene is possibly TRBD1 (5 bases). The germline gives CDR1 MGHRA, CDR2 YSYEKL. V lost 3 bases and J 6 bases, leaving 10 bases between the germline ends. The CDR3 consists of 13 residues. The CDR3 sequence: CASSHDQGDTQYF. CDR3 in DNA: TGCGCCAGCAGCCATGATCAGGGTGATACGCAGTATTTT.

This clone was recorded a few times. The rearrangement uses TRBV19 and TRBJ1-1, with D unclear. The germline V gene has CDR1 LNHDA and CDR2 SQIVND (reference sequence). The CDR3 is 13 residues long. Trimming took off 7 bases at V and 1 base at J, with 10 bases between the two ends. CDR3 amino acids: CASMGTRNTEAFF. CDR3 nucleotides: TGTGCCAGTATGGGCACCAGGAACACTGAAGCTTTCTTT.

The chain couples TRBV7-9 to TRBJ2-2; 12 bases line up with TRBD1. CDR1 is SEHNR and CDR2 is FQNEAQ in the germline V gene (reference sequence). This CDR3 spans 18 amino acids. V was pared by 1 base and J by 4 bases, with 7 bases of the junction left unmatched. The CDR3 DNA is TGTGCCAGCAGCTTAGGAGGGACAGGGGGCGCGGGCACCGGGGAGCTGTTTTTT. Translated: CASSLGGTGGAGTGELFF.

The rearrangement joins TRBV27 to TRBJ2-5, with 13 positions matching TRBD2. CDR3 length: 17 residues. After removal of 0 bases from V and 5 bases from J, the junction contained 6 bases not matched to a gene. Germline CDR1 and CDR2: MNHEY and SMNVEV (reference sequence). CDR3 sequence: CASSLSPTSGGPETQYF. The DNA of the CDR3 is TGTGCCAGCAGTTTATCCCCGACTAGCGGGGGGCCGGAGACCCAGTACTTC.

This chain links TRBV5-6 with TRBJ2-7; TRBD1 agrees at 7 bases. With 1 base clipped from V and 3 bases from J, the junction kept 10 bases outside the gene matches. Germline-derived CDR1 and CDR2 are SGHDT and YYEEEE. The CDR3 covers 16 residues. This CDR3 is CASSLTRQGTYYEQYF. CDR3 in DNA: TGTGCCAGCAGCTTGACTAGACAGGGTACCTACTACGAGCAGTACTTC.

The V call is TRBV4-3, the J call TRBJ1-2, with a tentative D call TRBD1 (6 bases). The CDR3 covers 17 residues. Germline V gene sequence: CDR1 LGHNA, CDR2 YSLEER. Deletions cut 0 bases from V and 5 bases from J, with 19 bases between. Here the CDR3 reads CASSQEARAQGMYGYTF. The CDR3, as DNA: TGCGCCAGCAGCCAAGAAGCCCGCGCGCAGGGGATGTATGGCTACACCTTC.

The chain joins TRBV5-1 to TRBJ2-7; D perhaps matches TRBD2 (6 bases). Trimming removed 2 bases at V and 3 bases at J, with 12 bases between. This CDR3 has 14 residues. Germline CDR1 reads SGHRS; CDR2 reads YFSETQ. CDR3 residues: CASSFGGQGYEQYF. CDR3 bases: TGCGCCAGCAGCTTCGGAGGGCAGGGCTACGAGCAGTACTTC.

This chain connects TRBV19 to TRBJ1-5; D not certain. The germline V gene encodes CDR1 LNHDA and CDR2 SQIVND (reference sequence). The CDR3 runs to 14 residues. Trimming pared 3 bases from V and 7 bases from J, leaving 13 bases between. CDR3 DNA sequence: TGTGCCAGTAGTATTGACGGGTTATGGCAGCCCCAGCATTTT. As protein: CASSIDGLWQPQHF.

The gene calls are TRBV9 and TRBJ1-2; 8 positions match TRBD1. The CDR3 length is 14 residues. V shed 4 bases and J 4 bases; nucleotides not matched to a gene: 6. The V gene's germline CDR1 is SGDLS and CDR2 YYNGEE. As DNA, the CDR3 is TGTGCCAGCAGCCCTGCAGGGGGCGGCTATGGCTACACCTTC. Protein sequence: CASSPAGGGYGYTF.

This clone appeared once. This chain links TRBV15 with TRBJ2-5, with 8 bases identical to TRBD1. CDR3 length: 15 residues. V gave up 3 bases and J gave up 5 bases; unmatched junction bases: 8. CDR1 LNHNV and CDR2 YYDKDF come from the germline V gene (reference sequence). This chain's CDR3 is CATSSLQGVGETQYF. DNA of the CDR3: TGTGCCACCAGCAGCCTACAGGGGGTAGGGGAGACCCAGTACTTC. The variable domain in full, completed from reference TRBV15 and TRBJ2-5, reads DAMVIQNPRYQVTQFGKPVTLSCSQTLNHNVMYWYQQKSSQAPKLLFHYYDKDFNNEADTPDNFQSRRPNTSFCFLDIRSPGLGDTAMYLCATSSLQGVGETQYFGPGTRLLVL.

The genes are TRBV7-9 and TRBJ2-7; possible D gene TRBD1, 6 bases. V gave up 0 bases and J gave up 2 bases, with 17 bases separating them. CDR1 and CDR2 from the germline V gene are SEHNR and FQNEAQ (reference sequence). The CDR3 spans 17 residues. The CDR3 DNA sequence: TGTGCCAGCAGCTTAGCCAGGGGCTCCGGATGGGCCTACGAGCAGTACTTC. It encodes CASSLARGSGWAYEQYF.

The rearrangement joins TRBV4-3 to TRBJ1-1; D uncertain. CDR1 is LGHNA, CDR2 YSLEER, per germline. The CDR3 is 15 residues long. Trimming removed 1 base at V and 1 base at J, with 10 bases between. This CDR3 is CASSQVVGGNTEAFF. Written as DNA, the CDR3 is TGCGCCAGCAGCCAAGTCGTCGGCGGGAACACTGAAGCTTTCTTT.

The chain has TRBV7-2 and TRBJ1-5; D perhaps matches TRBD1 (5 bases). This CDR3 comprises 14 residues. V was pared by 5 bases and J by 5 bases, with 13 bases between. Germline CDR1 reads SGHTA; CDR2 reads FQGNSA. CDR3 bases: TGTGCCAGCAGCATCACAGGAGGGGATCAGCCCCAGCATTTT. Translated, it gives CASSITGGDQPQHF.

Written as DNA, the CDR3 is TGCGCCAGCAGCCAACCAGGGGTCGCTGGAAACACCATATATTTT. It yields the protein CASSQPGVAGNTIYF. The V gene is TRBV4-1, the J gene TRBJ1-3, with D maybe TRBD1 (6 bases). V was shortened by 2 bases and J by 2 bases, with 10 bases between the two germline ends. This CDR3 region has 15 residues. Per the germline V gene, CDR1 is MGHRA and CDR2 is YSYEKL.

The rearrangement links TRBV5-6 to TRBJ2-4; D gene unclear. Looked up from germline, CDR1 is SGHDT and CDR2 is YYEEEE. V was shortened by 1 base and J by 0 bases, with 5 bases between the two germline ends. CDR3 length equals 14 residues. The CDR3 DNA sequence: TGTGCCAGCAGCTTGTGGCCAGCCAAAAACATTCAGTACTTC. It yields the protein CASSLWPAKNIQYF.

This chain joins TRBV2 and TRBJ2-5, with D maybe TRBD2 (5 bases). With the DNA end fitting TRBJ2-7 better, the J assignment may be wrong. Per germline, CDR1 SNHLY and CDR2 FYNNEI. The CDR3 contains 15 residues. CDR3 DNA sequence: TGTGCCAGCAGCCGAGAGTCAAGCGGAGCTTACGAGCAGTACTTC. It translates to CASSRESSGAYEQYF.

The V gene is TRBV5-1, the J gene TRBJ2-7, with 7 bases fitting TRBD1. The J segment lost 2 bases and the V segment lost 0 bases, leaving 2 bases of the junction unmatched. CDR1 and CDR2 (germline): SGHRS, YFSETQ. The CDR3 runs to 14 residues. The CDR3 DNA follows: TGCGCCAGCAGCTTGGTACAGGGGACCTACGAGCAGTACTTC. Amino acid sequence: CASSLVQGTYEQYF.

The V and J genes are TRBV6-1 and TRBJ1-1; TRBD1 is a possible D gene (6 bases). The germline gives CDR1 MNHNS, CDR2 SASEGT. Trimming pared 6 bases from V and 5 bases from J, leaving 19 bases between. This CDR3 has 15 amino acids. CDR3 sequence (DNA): TGTGCCAGCAGCCCGACAGGTCCCCCCGGGACTGAAGCTTTCTTT. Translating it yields CASSPTGPPGTEAFF.

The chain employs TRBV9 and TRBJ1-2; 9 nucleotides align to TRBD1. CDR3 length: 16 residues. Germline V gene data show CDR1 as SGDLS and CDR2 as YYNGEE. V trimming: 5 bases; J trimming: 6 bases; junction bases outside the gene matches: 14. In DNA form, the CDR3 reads TGTGCCAGCAGAGACAGACTTCCGGGACAGGGCGATGGCTACACCTTC. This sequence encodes CASRDRLPGQGDGYTF.

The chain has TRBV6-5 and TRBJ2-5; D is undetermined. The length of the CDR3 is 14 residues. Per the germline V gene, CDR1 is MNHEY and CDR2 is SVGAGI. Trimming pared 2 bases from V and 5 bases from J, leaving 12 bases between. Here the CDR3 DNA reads TGTGCCAGCAGTTACGGCGGTCGTAGGGAGACCCAGTACTTC. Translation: CASSYGGRRETQYF.

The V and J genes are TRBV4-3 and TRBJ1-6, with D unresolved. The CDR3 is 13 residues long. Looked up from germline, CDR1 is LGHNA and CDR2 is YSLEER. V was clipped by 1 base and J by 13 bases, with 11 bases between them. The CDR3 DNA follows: TGCGCCAGCAGCCAAGTCGGTTTATCCCCCCTCCACTTT. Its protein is CASSQVGLSPLHF.